These 27 T cell receptor beta chains share one sample of origin, sequenced in a study of CD8 T cells in Susac syndrome. When the RNA was reverse transcribed, random hexamers were used with an input of roughly 0.5 to 1 ug. TCRdb analysed the immunoSEQ multiplex PCR reads with MiXCR anew, one entry per CDR3 protein. The sample lists about 150,000 distinct CDR3 sequences, 94% occurring once. Sequencing input: CD8+ T cells from PBMCs. The receptors were gathered from a human donor with multiple sclerosis.

The V call is TRBV28, the J call TRBJ2-7, with D possibly matching TRBD1 (5 bases). The germline gives CDR1 MDHEN, CDR2 SYDVKM. Trimming removed 6 bases at V and 3 bases at J, with 21 bases between. This CDR3 is 16 amino acids long. In DNA form, the CDR3 reads TGTGCCAGCAGCAACAGGAGTTCGCATGGAGACTACGAGCAGTACTTC. This codes for CASSNRSSHGDYEQYF.

This clonotype was recorded only once. In nucleotides, the CDR3 is TGTGCCAGCAGTTTTATGGCCACTGAAGCTTTCTTT. Protein: CASSFMATEAFF. The V call is TRBV28, the J call TRBJ1-1; D remains ambiguous. Trimming removed 3 bases at V and 4 bases at J, with 6 bases between. This CDR3 spans 12 amino acids. The V gene's germline CDR1 is MDHEN and CDR2 SYDVKM.

This rearrangement joins TRBV30 to TRBJ1-1; 9 nucleotides line up with TRBD1. Germline CDR1 GTSNPN, CDR2 SVGIG (reference sequence). The CDR3 length is 12 residues. V lost 8 bases, J lost 13 bases, and 14 bases stayed unmatched. CDR3 sequence (DNA): TGTGCCGCCCTAGGCGGGCGACAGGGGGTTTTCTTT. It encodes CAALGGRQGVFF.

V is TRBV28 and J is TRBJ2-7, with D hard to call. CDR1 is MDHEN and CDR2 is SYDVKM in the germline V gene. V was pared by 5 bases and J by 6 bases, with 14 bases between. CDR3 length: 13 residues. CDR3: CASSHPPSFEQYF. CDR3 nucleotides: TGTGCCAGCAGTCACCCACCCTCTTTCGAGCAGTACTTC.

This rearrangement joins TRBV19 to TRBJ2-1, with 8 bases lining up with TRBD2. Germline CDR1 is LNHDA and CDR2 is SQIVND (reference sequence). V lost 3 bases and J lost 8; bases outside the gene matches: 15. The CDR3 spans 17 residues. The CDR3 DNA follows: TGTGCCAGTAGTATTGGCCGTTCGCGGGGGGCCGGGTATGAGCAGTTCTTC. It yields the protein CASSIGRSRGAGYEQFF.

The CDR3 loop reads CASCPEGYEAFF. DNA for the CDR3: TGTGCCAGCTGTCCGGAGGGTTATGAAGCTTTCTTT. The gene calls are TRBV18 and TRBJ1-1; no reliable D call. CDR1 is KGHSH, CDR2 LQKENI, per germline. The CDR3 covers 12 residues. Trimming took 7 bases from V and 7 from J, leaving 13 bases between them.

V gene TRBV29-1 combines with J gene TRBJ2-7, with 9 bases matching TRBD2. The germline gives CDR1 SQVTM, CDR2 ANQGSEA. With V trimmed by 1 base and J by 4 bases, 8 bases remained unmatched. The CDR3 has 15 residues. The CDR3 sequence is CSVEVVSGGFYEQYF. The CDR3 nucleotides read TGCAGCGTTGAAGTTGTAAGCGGGGGGTTTTACGAGCAGTACTTC.

V usage is TRBV12-3 or TRBV12-4 and J usage is TRBJ2-1; the match to TRBD1 covers 8 bases. The CDR3 spans 15 residues. J gave up 1 base and V 5 bases, and 4 bases lay outside the gene matches. The CDR3, as DNA: TGTGCCAGCAGTCCGTGGACAGGGTCCTACAATGAGCAGTTCTTC. It yields the protein CASSPWTGSYNEQFF.

V usage is TRBV7-9 and J usage is TRBJ2-7; possibly TRBD1 or TRBD2 for D (6 bases each). In germline, CDR1 is SEHNR, CDR2 FQNEAQ (reference sequence). This CDR3 has 15 amino acids. With 5 bases removed from V and 7 bases from J, the gap between germline ends came to 21 bases. The CDR3 region is CASSPPGAAREEQYF. CDR3 in DNA: TGTGCCAGCAGCCCGCCGGGGGCAGCAAGAGAAGAGCAGTACTTC.

This clonotype was seen only once. The V and J genes are TRBV6-2 or TRBV6-3 and TRBJ1-5, with a possible D match to TRBD1 (6 bases). Germline V gene data show CDR1 as MNHEY and CDR2 as SVGEGT. The CDR3 spans 13 residues. V gave up 8 bases and J gave up 6 bases, with 14 bases separating them. CDR3 residues: CASGNRESQPQHF. The CDR3 coding sequence is TGTGCCAGCGGAAACAGGGAAAGTCAGCCCCAGCATTTT.

V usage is TRBV5-1 and J usage is TRBJ2-5; 9 bases fit TRBD2. This CDR3 comprises 15 residues. The J segment lost 4 bases and the V segment lost 0 bases, leaving 4 bases of the junction unmatched. Germline CDR1 is SGHRS and CDR2 is YFSETQ. CDR3 coding DNA: TGCGCCAGCAGCTTGGAGGCTAGCGGGATAGAGACCCAGTACTTC. Translation gives CASSLEASGIETQYF.

This chain joins TRBV9 and TRBJ2-2, with TRBD1 matching over 9 bases. V lost 3 bases, J lost 5 bases, and 2 bases stayed unmatched. The CDR3 loop spans 14 amino acids. Germline CDR1 reads SGDLS; CDR2 reads YYNGEE. The CDR3 loop reads CASSEDRGTGELFF. The DNA for the CDR3 is TGTGCCAGCAGCGAGGACAGGGGAACCGGGGAGCTGTTTTTT.

This chain connects TRBV2 to TRBJ1-1; a weak D match, TRBD1 (5 bases). Looked up from germline, CDR1 is SNHLY and CDR2 is FYNNEI. V lost 8 bases to trimming and J lost 6 bases, with 13 bases between them. CDR3 length equals 12 residues. CDR3 coding DNA: TGTGCCAGCGGGGCGAGATTGGCTGAAGCTTTCTTT. This codes for CASGARLAEAFF.

The chain couples TRBV27 to TRBJ2-3, with 13 positions matching TRBD2. Germline V lookup: CDR1 MNHEY, CDR2 SMNVEV (reference sequence). The CDR3 is 17 residues long. V lost 5 bases, J lost 6 bases, and 11 bases stayed unmatched. The CDR3 here is CASSLQLAGGPGDTQYF. For the CDR3, the DNA is TGTGCCAGCAGTCTCCAACTAGCGGGGGGGCCAGGGGATACGCAGTATTTT.

V gene TRBV9 combines with J gene TRBJ1-4, with D possibly matching TRBD1 (5 bases). The V end lost 7 bases, the J end lost 7 bases, and 8 bases lay between the germline ends. The CDR3 contains 11 residues. The germline CDR1 and CDR2 sequences are SGDLS and YYNGEE. The CDR3 loop reads CASGGGEKLFF. The CDR3 DNA sequence: TGTGCCAGCGGGGGAGGTGAAAAACTGTTTTTT.

The rearrangement joins TRBV19 to TRBJ2-7; D is unclear. From germline, CDR1 is LNHDA and CDR2 SQIVND (reference sequence). The CDR3 runs to 13 residues. V lost 2 bases and J 2 bases, leaving 7 bases between the germline ends. The CDR3 sequence: CASSIQMTYEQYF. In nucleotides, the CDR3 is TGTGCCAGTAGTATACAGATGACCTACGAGCAGTACTTC.

The V call is TRBV29-1, the J call TRBJ1-1; D ambiguous. Looked up from germline, CDR1 is SQVTM and CDR2 is ANQGSEA. The length of the CDR3 is 12 residues. The CDR3 coding sequence is TGCAGTGCCCGTCGGTCTTTCACTGAAGCTTTCTTT. Protein sequence: CSARRSFTEAFF.

The V call is TRBV2, the J call TRBJ2-5; D is perhaps TRBD2 (5 bases). CDR1 and CDR2 (germline): SNHLY, FYNNEI. This CDR3 region has 16 residues. V dropped 6 bases and J dropped 1 base, with 18 bases sitting between them. In DNA form, the CDR3 reads TGTGCCAGCAGCCTAAACGGGCGCCGGGGCCAAGAGACCCAGTACTTC. Its protein product is CASSLNGRRGQETQYF.

The V gene is TRBV15, the J gene TRBJ1-1; no firm D call. Trimming stripped 5 bases from V and 11 bases from J, with 24 bases between. The CDR3 length is 15 residues. In germline, CDR1 is LNHNV, CDR2 YYDKDF (reference sequence). Here the CDR3 DNA reads TGTGCCACCAGCCCCTCCGGGTCGACGACCCCGAGGGCTTTCTTT. This encodes CATSPSGSTTPRAFF.

The chain has TRBV27 and TRBJ1-5; TRBD1 might be the D (6 bases). The V gene's germline CDR1 is MNHEY and CDR2 SMNVEV (reference sequence). The ends were cut back, 4 bases at V and 9 bases at J, with 10 bases in the middle. This CDR3 is 12 amino acids long. This CDR3 is CASSSWGRPQHF. The CDR3 DNA reads as TGTGCCAGCAGTTCGTGGGGGCGGCCCCAGCATTTT.

The chain combines TRBV7-8 with TRBJ2-5, with 7 positions matching TRBD1. V shed 8 bases and J 0 bases; nucleotides not matched to a gene: 9. The CDR3 loop spans 15 amino acids. In germline, CDR1 is SGHVS, CDR2 FQNEAQ. CDR3 region: CASLSQGTDQETQYF. The CDR3 region has the DNA TGTGCCAGCCTCTCACAGGGGACAGACCAAGAGACCCAGTACTTC.

The gene calls are TRBV10-3 and TRBJ2-7, with D perhaps matching TRBD1 or TRBD2 (5 bases each). V lost 6 bases to trimming and J lost 0 bases, with 12 bases between them. This CDR3 comprises 14 residues. The germline V gene has CDR1 ENHRY and CDR2 SYGVKD. The DNA for the CDR3 is TGTGCCATCAGCTCAGGGACCCCCTCCTACGAGCAGTACTTC. The encoded protein is CAISSGTPSYEQYF.

This clonotype was observed a single time. CDR3 nucleotides: TGCAGTGCTAGAGATGTTAGAGTCAGCTCCTACAATGAGCAGTTCTTC. Amino acid sequence: CSARDVRVSSYNEQFF. This chain joins TRBV20-1 and TRBJ2-1, with unresolved D. V was pared by 0 bases and J by 0 bases, with 12 bases between. This CDR3 comprises 16 residues. Germline V gene data show CDR1 as DFQATT and CDR2 as SNEGSKA (reference sequence).

The chain uses TRBV20-1 and TRBJ2-5, with D perhaps matching TRBD1 or TRBD2 (5 bases each). The V gene's germline CDR1 is DFQATT and CDR2 SNEGSKA (reference sequence). Trimming shortened V by 5 bases and J by 6 bases, and 10 bases separated the two germline ends. CDR3 length: 11 residues. CDR3 DNA sequence: TGCAGTGCTCCGACGGGGCAGACCCAGTACTTC. Its protein product is CSAPTGQTQYF.

In its sample, this clonotype was seen once. CDR3 bases: TGTGCCAGCAGCTCTCCCAGGGGGAATGAGCAGTTCTTC. This gives the protein CASSSPRGNEQFF. The chain joins TRBV11-2 to TRBJ2-1; 7 positions match TRBD1. Trimming at V came to 4 bases and at J to 7 bases, leaving 4 bases not matched to a gene. This CDR3 is 13 amino acids long. Per germline, CDR1 SGHAT and CDR2 FQNNGV.

The V call is TRBV29-1, the J call TRBJ2-3; no clear D gene. Germline CDR1 and CDR2: SQVTM and ANQGSEA. The V and J ends lost 3 bases and 6 bases respectively, with 10 bases between them. CDR3 length: 12 amino acids. CDR3 loop: CSVDGSWDTQYF. The CDR3 DNA sequence: TGCAGCGTTGATGGGTCTTGGGATACGCAGTATTTT.

The genes are TRBV30 and TRBJ2-7, with 12 positions matching TRBD2. The germline V gene has CDR1 GTSNPN and CDR2 SVGIG (reference sequence). This CDR3 has 17 amino acids. V shed 3 bases, J shed 4 bases, and the junction held 13 bases outside the gene matches. The CDR3 nucleotides are TGTGCCTGGAGCGGCATTACTAGCGGGGGGAAACGTTACGAGCAGTACTTC. Its translation is CAWSGITSGGKRYEQYF.